The 26 T cell receptor beta chains below come from one sample, sequenced in a study of patients and donors after allogeneic stem cell transplantation. From the RT-PCR reads, TCRdb called clonotypes with MiXCR, one entry per CDR3 protein. Among about a million distinct CDR3 sequences listed, around 17% were seen once. The source material was blood, either unsorted or a sorted T cell fraction (not recorded which). Receptor source: a human donor who was either an allogeneic HSCT recipient or a stem cell or donor lymphocyte infusion donor (not recorded which). It is not recorded whose cells these are; they may come from a transplant donor.

This clonotype has just a few counts. This chain connects TRBV20-1 to TRBJ2-7, with 7 bases fitting TRBD2. This CDR3 spans 12 amino acids. The junction had 6 bases not matched to a gene; V was cut back by 3 bases and J by 7 bases. Germline-derived CDR1 and CDR2 are DFQATT and SNEGSKA (reference sequence). CDR3 sequence: CSARAAGREQYF. DNA for the CDR3: TGCAGTGCTAGGGCAGCCGGGAGGGAGCAGTACTTC.

This clonotype came up many times. The V and J genes are TRBV3-1 and TRBJ1-2; D is ambiguous. Germline V CDR1 and CDR2: LGHDT, YNNKEL (reference sequence). Trimming took off 0 bases at V and 4 bases at J, with 6 bases between the two ends. This CDR3 comprises 13 residues. The CDR3 here is CASSQESVYGYTF. The CDR3 region has the DNA TGTGCCAGCAGCCAAGAGTCAGTCTATGGCTACACCTTC.

The gene calls are TRBV5-1 and TRBJ2-7, with D possibly matching TRBD1 (6 bases). The germline gives CDR1 SGHRS, CDR2 YFSETQ. Trimming left V 0 bases short and J 5 bases short, with 9 bases between. The CDR3 loop spans 13 amino acids. This CDR3 is CASSLGQVDEQYF. The CDR3 region has the DNA TGCGCCAGCAGCTTGGGACAGGTCGACGAGCAGTACTTC.

The chain uses TRBV20-1 and TRBJ2-1; the D call may be TRBD1 or TRBD2 (6 bases each). The CDR3 totals 15 residues. The germline V gene encodes CDR1 DFQATT and CDR2 SNEGSKA (reference sequence). Trimming pared 5 bases from V and 0 bases from J, leaving 14 bases between. The chain's CDR3 is CSAGGRGPSYNEQFF. The DNA of the CDR3 is TGCAGTGCTGGGGGGCGGGGCCCCTCCTACAATGAGCAGTTCTTC.

The CDR3 loop is CASSLASMGSSYNEQFF. The CDR3 DNA sequence: TGCGCCAGCAGCTTGGCCTCAATGGGGAGCTCCTACAATGAGCAGTTCTTC. The chain couples TRBV5-1 to TRBJ2-1; D is perhaps TRBD2 (5 bases). Trimming took 0 bases from V and 0 from J, leaving 13 bases between them. In germline, CDR1 is SGHRS, CDR2 YFSETQ. CDR3 size: 17 residues.

The gene calls are TRBV21-1 and TRBJ2-1; no check of the table's D call, TRBD2, against the DNA was made. TRBV21-1 is deemed a pseudogene. There are 15 residues in the CDR3. CDR3 loop: CASTRGEAPPNEQFF. DNA of the CDR3: TGTGCCAGCACCCGGGGGGAGGCCCCCCCCAATGAGCAGTTCTTC.

The table lists this clonotype with a few counts. The genes are TRBV20-1 and TRBJ1-4; D is undetermined. Germline lookup yields CDR1 DFQATT and CDR2 SNEGSKA (reference sequence). The ends were cut back, 1 base at V and 7 bases at J, with 13 bases in the middle. The CDR3 is 14 residues long. The CDR3 protein is CSARAPNTAEKLFF. CDR3 nucleotides: TGCAGTGCTAGAGCCCCGAATACGGCTGAAAAACTGTTTTTT.

Concerning this clonotype: The germline gene is not matched at one end of the junction; a read error may be the cause. The CDR3 sequence is CASSLAKGLFTGELFF. CDR3 DNA: TGTGCTAGCAGCTTAGCGAAGGGACTGTTCACCGGGGAGCTGTTTTTT. The chain combines TRBV7-7 with TRBJ2-2; a possible D gene is TRBD2 (6 bases). The CDR3 covers 16 residues. Per the germline V gene, CDR1 is SSHAT and CDR2 is FNYEAQ (reference sequence).

The gene calls are TRBV9 and TRBJ2-2, with unresolved D. The length of the CDR3 is 17 residues. V was pared by 4 bases and J by 0 bases, with 16 bases between. Looked up from germline, CDR1 is SGDLS and CDR2 is YYNGEE. In nucleotides, the CDR3 is TGTGCCAGCAGCCCGACCTTTACTAACGCGAACACCGGGGAGCTGTTTTTT. Protein product: CASSPTFTNANTGELFF.

V gene TRBV20-1 combines with J gene TRBJ1-2; D is possibly TRBD1 (5 bases). Trimming shortened V by 2 bases and J by 8 bases, and 15 bases separated the two germline ends. Per germline, CDR1 DFQATT and CDR2 SNEGSKA (reference sequence). The CDR3 is made up of 13 amino acids. The CDR3 DNA reads TGCAGTGCTAGAAAGGATGACAGAGGAGGCTACACCTTC. Translation gives CSARKDDRGGYTF.

A few counts support this clonotype. V is TRBV27 and J is TRBJ2-5, with 7 bases fitting TRBD1. The ends lost 5 bases at V and 4 bases at J; junction bases unmatched: 10. CDR1 MNHEY and CDR2 SMNVEV come from the germline V gene (reference sequence). The CDR3 is 15 residues long. The CDR3 DNA sequence: TGTGCCAGCAGTCGTAACCCAGGGGGATCAGAGACCCAGTACTTC. This codes for CASSRNPGGSETQYF.

This clonotype was seen more than once but under ten times. V and J are TRBV29-1 and TRBJ2-6; TRBD1 agrees at 10 bases. Trimming at V came to 5 bases and at J to 0 bases, leaving 10 bases not matched to a gene. The CDR3 is made up of 18 amino acids. The germline V gene encodes CDR1 SQVTM and CDR2 ANQGSEA. The CDR3 spells CSVLPTGGVISGANVLTF. The CDR3, as DNA: TGCAGCGTTCTCCCGACAGGGGGCGTCATCTCTGGGGCCAACGTCCTGACTTTC.

There are a few counts of this clonotype. The chain uses TRBV19 and TRBJ2-7; D gene unclear. Trimming took off 3 bases at V and 1 base at J, with 13 bases between the two ends. The CDR3 has 15 residues. The V gene's germline CDR1 is LNHDA and CDR2 SQIVND (reference sequence). Here the CDR3 reads CASSILASDSYEQYF. For the CDR3, the DNA is TGTGCCAGTAGTATTTTGGCATCCGATTCCTACGAGCAGTACTTC.

The V and J genes are TRBV10-3 and TRBJ2-7; D gene uncertain. V was pared by 0 bases and J by 5 bases, with 11 bases between. Germline loops: CDR1 ENHRY, CDR2 SYGVKD. The CDR3 sequence is 14 residues long. CDR3 DNA: TGTGCCATCAGTGAGTCGCCCGACCTCCACGAGCAGTACTTC. Protein sequence: CAISESPDLHEQYF.

The rearrangement uses TRBV27 and TRBJ1-6, with unresolved D. Germline CDR1 reads MNHEY; CDR2 reads SMNVEV (reference sequence). This CDR3 comprises 14 residues. Trimming left V 4 bases short and J 15 bases short, with 19 bases between. CDR3 coding DNA: TGTGCCAGCAGTTCATACGGACCTCAAGGGCTCCTCCACTTT. It specifies CASSSYGPQGLLHF.

This clonotype was picked up a small number of times. J is TRBJ2-2 and V is TRBV7-9; D may be TRBD1 or TRBD2 (5 bases each). The CDR3 runs 15 residues. Trimming stripped 6 bases from V and 5 bases from J, with 16 bases between. Germline-derived CDR1 and CDR2 are SEHNR and FQNEAQ (reference sequence). The CDR3 spells CASRPPGTGTGELFF. The CDR3 DNA reads as TGTGCCAGCAGACCTCCCGGGACGGGGACCGGGGAGCTGTTTTTT.

This sequence joins TRBV5-1 and TRBJ2-5, with 15 positions matching TRBD2. Germline-derived CDR1 and CDR2 are SGHRS and YFSETQ. CDR3 length: 16 amino acids. V dropped 4 bases and J dropped 4; count of bases not matched to a gene: 5. CDR3 sequence: CASSAGTSGGSETQYF. The CDR3 DNA sequence: TGCGCCAGCAGCGCCGGGACTAGCGGGGGGTCAGAGACCCAGTACTTC. Full variable domain (missing parts from reference TRBV5-1 and TRBJ2-5): KAGVTQTPRYLIKTRGQQVTLSCSPISGHRSVSWYQQTPGQGLQFLFEYFSETQRNKGNFPGRFSGRQFSNSRSEMNVSTLELGDSALYLCASSAGTSGGSETQYFGPGTRLLVL.

The chain is built from TRBV4-2 and TRBJ1-2; 7 bases match TRBD1. This CDR3 has 16 amino acids. With 0 bases clipped from V and 0 bases from J, the junction kept 4 bases outside the gene matches. Germline V gene sequence: CDR1 LGHNA, CDR2 YNFKEQ. This CDR3 reads CASSQDGQASNYGYTF. In DNA, the CDR3 is TGTGCCAGCAGCCAAGACGGACAGGCATCTAACTATGGCTACACCTTC.

This clonotype occurred a few times. The genes are TRBV20-1 and TRBJ1-2; D gene ambiguous. The germline V and J ends were trimmed by 5 bases and 4 bases, with 17 bases remaining between them. There are 14 residues in the CDR3. Germline lookup yields CDR1 DFQATT and CDR2 SNEGSKA (reference sequence). The CDR3 DNA follows: TGCAGTGCTGGCGACCGGATCCGGGGCTATGGCTACACCTTC. It encodes CSAGDRIRGYGYTF.

The chain has TRBV4-3 and TRBJ2-7; no definite D call. Germline V lookup: CDR1 LGHNA, CDR2 YSLEER. This CDR3 region has 15 residues. With 1 base removed from V and 1 base from J, the gap between germline ends came to 11 bases. CDR3 sequence: CASSQGSSNSYEQYF. The DNA for the CDR3 is TGCGCCAGCAGCCAAGGGTCTTCAAATTCCTACGAGCAGTACTTC.

This clonotype was seen a handful of times. The chain has TRBV4-3 and TRBJ1-5; 9 bases map to TRBD1. From germline, CDR1 is LGHNA and CDR2 YSLEER. The CDR3 has 14 amino acids. V shed 4 bases and J 6 bases; nucleotides not matched to a gene: 4. The CDR3 DNA reads as TGCGCCAGCAGCCTGAGGGGACAGGGTCAGCCCCAGCATTTT. Residues: CASSLRGQGQPQHF.

This clonotype has more than one count but fewer than ten. The V gene is TRBV20-1, the J gene TRBJ2-7, with TRBD1 identical over 8 bases. The CDR3 has 13 residues. CDR1 and CDR2 (germline): DFQATT, SNEGSKA (reference sequence). The junction had 7 bases not matched to a gene; V was cut back by 2 bases and J by 7 bases. CDR3 sequence (DNA): TGCAGTGCTAGATATCAGGGGGCGGGGGAGCAGTACTTC. This codes for CSARYQGAGEQYF.

The chain links TRBV15 to TRBJ1-1; 7 bases are a match to TRBD1. This CDR3 has 15 residues. Per germline, CDR1 LNHNV and CDR2 YYDKDF (reference sequence). V shed 3 bases and J 2 bases; nucleotides not matched to a gene: 6. The CDR3 reads CATSSQTGYNTEAFF. DNA for the CDR3: TGTGCCACCAGCAGCCAGACAGGGTATAACACTGAAGCTTTCTTT.

This chain uses TRBV12-3 or TRBV12-4 with TRBJ2-2; D may be TRBD1 (6 bases). This CDR3 comprises 15 residues. V lost 3 bases to trimming and J lost 4 bases, with 12 bases between them. The CDR3 nucleotides are TGTGCCAGCAGTTTCCTCACAGGGCCCACCGGGGAGCTGTTTTTT. Protein sequence: CASSFLTGPTGELFF.

The chain has TRBV12-3 or TRBV12-4 and TRBJ1-2; 10 bases are a match to TRBD1. J was trimmed by 7 bases and V by 6 bases; bases with no gene match: 14. This CDR3 is 16 amino acids long. The CDR3 is CASRPRQGAGRGGYTF. As DNA, the CDR3 is TGTGCCAGCAGACCCCGACAGGGGGCAGGCCGGGGTGGCTACACCTTC.

This clonotype was observed a few times. The chain uses TRBV3-1 and TRBJ2-7; 9 bases match TRBD1. The junction had 13 bases not matched to a gene; V was cut back by 0 bases and J by 4 bases. Germline-derived CDR1 and CDR2 are LGHDT and YNNKEL (reference sequence). The CDR3 consists of 18 residues. CDR3 nucleotide sequence: TGTGCCAGCAGCCAAGATAACTGGCTCGGGACAGGGAGTTACGAGCAGTACTTC. It specifies CASSQDNWLGTGSYEQYF.